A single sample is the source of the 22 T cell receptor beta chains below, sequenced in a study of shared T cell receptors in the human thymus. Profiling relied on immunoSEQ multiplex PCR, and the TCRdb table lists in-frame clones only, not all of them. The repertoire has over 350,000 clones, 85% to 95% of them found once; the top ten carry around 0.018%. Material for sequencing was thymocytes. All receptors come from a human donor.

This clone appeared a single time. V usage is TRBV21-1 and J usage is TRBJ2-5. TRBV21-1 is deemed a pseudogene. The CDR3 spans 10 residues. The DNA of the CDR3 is TGTGCCAGCAGCAAAGAGACCCAGTACTTC. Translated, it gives CASSKETQYF.

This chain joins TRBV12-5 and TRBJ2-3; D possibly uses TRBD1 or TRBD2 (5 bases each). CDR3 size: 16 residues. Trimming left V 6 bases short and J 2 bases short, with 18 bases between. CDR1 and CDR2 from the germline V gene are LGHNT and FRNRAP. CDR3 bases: TGTGCTAGTGGCTCCAGCCAGGTCGGGACCACAGATACGCAGTATTTT. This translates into CASGSSQVGTTDTQYF.

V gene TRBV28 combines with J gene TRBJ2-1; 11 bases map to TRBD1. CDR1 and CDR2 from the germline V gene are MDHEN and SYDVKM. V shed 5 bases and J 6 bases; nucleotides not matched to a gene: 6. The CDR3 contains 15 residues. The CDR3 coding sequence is TGTGCCAGCAGTCCTCGGGACAGGGGGGGCAATGAGCAGTTCTTC. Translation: CASSPRDRGGNEQFF.

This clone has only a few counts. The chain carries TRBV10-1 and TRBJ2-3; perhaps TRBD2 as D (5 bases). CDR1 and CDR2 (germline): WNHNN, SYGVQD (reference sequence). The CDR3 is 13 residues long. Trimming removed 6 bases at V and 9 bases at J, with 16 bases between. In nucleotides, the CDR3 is TGCGCCAGCAGCCCCGGAGGTGAGAAAACGCAGTATTTT. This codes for CASSPGGEKTQYF.

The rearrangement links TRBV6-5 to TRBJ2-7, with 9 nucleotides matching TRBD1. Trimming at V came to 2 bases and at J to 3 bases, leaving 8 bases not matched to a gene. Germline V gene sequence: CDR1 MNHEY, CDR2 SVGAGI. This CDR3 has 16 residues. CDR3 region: CASSYPTETGGYEQYF. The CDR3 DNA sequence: TGTGCCAGCAGTTACCCAACGGAGACAGGGGGCTACGAGCAGTACTTC.

In nucleotides, the CDR3 is TGTGCCAGCAGTTCACAATCGGGACAGGGGGCACTCGCATCTTTCTTT. It translates to CASSSQSGQGALASFF. J is TRBJ1-1 and V is TRBV6-5, with TRBD1 identical over 12 bases. Germline V gives CDR1 MNHEY, CDR2 SVGAGI. The CDR3 totals 16 residues. V trimming: 4 bases; J trimming: 12 bases; junction bases outside the gene matches: 15.

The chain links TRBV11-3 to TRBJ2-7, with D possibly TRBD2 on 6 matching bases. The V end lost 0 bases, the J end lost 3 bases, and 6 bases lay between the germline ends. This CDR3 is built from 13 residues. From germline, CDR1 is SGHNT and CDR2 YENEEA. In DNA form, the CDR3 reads TGTGCCAGCAGCTTAGACGGGAGCTACGAGCAGTACTTC. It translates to CASSLDGSYEQYF.

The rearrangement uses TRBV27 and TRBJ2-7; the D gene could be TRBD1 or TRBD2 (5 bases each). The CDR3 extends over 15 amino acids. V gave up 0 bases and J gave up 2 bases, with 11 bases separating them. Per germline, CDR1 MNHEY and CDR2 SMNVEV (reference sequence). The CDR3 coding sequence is TGTGCCAGCAGTTTATCCGGGACGGATACCTACGAGCAGTACTTC. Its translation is CASSLSGTDTYEQYF.

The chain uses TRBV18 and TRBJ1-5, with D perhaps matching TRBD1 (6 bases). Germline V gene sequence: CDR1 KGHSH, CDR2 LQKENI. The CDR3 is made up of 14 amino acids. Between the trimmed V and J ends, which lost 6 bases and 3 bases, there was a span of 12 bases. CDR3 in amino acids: CASSPQGFNQPQHF. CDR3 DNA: TGTGCCAGCTCTCCTCAGGGGTTCAATCAGCCCCAGCATTTT.

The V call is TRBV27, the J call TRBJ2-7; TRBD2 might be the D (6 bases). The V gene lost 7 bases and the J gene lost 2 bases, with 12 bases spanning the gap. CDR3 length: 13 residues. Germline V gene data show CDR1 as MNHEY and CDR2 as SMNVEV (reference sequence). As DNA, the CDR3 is TGTGCCAGCAACCCTTGGGGGGCCTACGAGCAGTACTTC. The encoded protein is CASNPWGAYEQYF.

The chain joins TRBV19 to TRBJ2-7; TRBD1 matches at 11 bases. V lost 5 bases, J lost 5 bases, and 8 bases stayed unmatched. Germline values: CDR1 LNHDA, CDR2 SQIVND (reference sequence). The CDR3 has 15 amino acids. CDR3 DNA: TGTGCCAGTAGTCCTGGACAGGGGGCTAGTCACGAGCAGTACTTC. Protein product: CASSPGQGASHEQYF.

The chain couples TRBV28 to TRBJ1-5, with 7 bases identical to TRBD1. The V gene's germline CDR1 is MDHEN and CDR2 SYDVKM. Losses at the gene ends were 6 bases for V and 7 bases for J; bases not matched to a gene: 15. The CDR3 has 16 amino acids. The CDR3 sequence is CASSNRQGGRGQPQHF. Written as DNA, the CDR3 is TGTGCCAGCAGCAATCGACAGGGAGGGAGAGGGCAGCCCCAGCATTTT.

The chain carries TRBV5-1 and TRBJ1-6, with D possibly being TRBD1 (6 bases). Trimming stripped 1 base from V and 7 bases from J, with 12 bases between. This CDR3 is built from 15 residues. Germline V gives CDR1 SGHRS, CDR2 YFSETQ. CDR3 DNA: TGCGCCAGCAGCTTGCGTTGGACAGTCAATTCACCCCTCCACTTT. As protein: CASSLRWTVNSPLHF.

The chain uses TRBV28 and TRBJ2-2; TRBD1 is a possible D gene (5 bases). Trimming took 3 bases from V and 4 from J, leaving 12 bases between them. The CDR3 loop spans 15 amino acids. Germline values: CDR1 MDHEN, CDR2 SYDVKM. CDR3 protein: CASSFGQGITGELFF. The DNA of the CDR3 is TGTGCCAGCAGTTTTGGCCAGGGAATCACCGGGGAGCTGTTTTTT.

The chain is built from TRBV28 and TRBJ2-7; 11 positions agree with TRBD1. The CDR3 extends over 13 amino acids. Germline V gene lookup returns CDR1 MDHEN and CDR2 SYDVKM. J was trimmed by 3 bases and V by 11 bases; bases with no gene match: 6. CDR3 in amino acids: CAVGQGGCYEQYF. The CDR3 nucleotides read TGTGCCGTGGGACAGGGGGGTTGCTACGAGCAGTACTTC.

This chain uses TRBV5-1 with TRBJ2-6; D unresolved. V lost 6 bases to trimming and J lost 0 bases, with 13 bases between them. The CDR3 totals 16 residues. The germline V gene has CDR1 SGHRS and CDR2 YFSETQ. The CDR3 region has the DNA TGCGCCAGCACGGGCAGTTTTTCCTCTGGGGCCAACGTCCTGACTTTC. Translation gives CASTGSFSSGANVLTF. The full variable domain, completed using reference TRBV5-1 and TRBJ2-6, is KAGVTQTPRYLIKTRGQQVTLSCSPISGHRSVSWYQQTPGQGLQFLFEYFSETQRNKGNFPGRFSGRQFSNSRSEMNVSTLELGDSALYLCASTGSFSSGANVLTFGAGSRLTVL.

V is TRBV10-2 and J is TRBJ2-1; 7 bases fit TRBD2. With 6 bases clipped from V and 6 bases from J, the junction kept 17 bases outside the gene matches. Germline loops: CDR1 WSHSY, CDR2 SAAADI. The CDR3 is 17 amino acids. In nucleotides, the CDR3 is TGCGCCAGCAGGGGGGTATTAGCGGGTGGCGGGTCCAATGAGCAGTTCTTC. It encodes CASRGVLAGGGSNEQFF.

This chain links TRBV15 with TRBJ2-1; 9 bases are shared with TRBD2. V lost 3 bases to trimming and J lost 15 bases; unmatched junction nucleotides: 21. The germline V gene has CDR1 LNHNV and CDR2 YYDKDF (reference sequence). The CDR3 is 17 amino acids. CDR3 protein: CATSRYHGGGRAGVRFF. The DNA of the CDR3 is TGTGCCACCAGCAGGTATCATGGTGGCGGGAGGGCTGGGGTTCGGTTCTTC. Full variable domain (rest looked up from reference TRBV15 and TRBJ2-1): DAMVIQNPRYQVTQFGKPVTLSCSQTLNHNVMYWYQQKSSQAPKLLFHYYDKDFNNEADTPDNFQSRRPNTSFCFLDIRSPGLGDTAMYLCATSRYHGGGRAGVRFFGPGTRLTVL.

The CDR3 region is CASTSTGGYEKLFF. Written as DNA, the CDR3 is TGTGCCAGCACCTCAACAGGGGGCTATGAAAAACTGTTTTTT. The V call is TRBV7-9, the J call TRBJ1-4; 9 bases are shared with TRBD1. CDR1 is SEHNR, CDR2 FQNEAQ, per germline (reference sequence). The CDR3 extends over 14 amino acids. Trimming at V came to 7 bases and at J to 6 bases, leaving 6 bases not matched to a gene.

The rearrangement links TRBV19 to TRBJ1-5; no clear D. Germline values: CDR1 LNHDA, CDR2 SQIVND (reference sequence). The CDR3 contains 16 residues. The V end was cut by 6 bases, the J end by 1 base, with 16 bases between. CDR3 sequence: CASRKHRVHSNQPQHF. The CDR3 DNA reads TGTGCCAGTAGGAAGCATCGGGTCCACAGCAATCAGCCCCAGCATTTT.

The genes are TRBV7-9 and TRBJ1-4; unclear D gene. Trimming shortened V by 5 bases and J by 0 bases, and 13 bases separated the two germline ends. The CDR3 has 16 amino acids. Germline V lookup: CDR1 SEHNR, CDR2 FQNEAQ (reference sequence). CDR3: CASSPTSRATNEKLFF. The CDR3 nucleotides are TGTGCCAGCAGCCCTACGTCCAGAGCAACTAATGAAAAACTGTTTTTT.

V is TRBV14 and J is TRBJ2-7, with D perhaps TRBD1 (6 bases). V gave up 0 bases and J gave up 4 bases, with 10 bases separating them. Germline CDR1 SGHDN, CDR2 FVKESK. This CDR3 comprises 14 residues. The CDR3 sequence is CASSQDRGGYEQYF. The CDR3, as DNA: TGTGCCAGCAGCCAAGACAGGGGTGGTTACGAGCAGTACTTC.